This TCR beta chain was captured by sequencing in a study of CD8+ T cells in alopecia areata (dated by TCRdb to the late 2010s). About the investigation overall: Treated patients were enrolled in an open-label pilot trial of oral tofacitinib, 5 to 10 mg twice daily, for moderate-to-severe alopecia areata. Tofacitinib was given for 6 to 18 months, followed by 6 months of follow-up off drug to assess delayed response and recurrence. For the treated patients, the SALT score, which quantifies what percentage of scalp surface area is affected, served as the measure of disease severity. High-throughput TCRbeta sequencing was used to examine T cell clonal expansion in alopecia areata in both the C3H/HeJ mouse model and human patients. Human TCRbeta sequencing covered scalp tissue and sorted CD4+ and CD8+ peripheral blood T cells from patchy and totalis/universalis alopecia areata patients and healthy controls. Biopsies were taken from tofacitinib-treated patients at baseline and again at 4 and 24 weeks into treatment, and several of those patients also had a later scalp biopsy. Clonality in the scalp was compared among normal scalp (n=4), patchy alopecia areata scalp (n=8), and alopecia totalis/universalis scalp (n=8). RNA came from the PAXgene miRNA kit for fixed scalp, the miRNeasy kit for PBMCs, and the RNeasy kit for mouse skin. immunoSEQ multiplex PCR using 35 Vbeta forward primers and 13 Jbeta reverse primers was used to amplify TCRbeta CDR3 regions.

The treatment or condition label of this sample denotes: oral pan-JAK inhibitor, 5-10 mg twice daily. From alopecia areata patients, peripheral blood was collected along with lesional scalp punch biopsies. After PBMCs were isolated by density centrifugation and stained for CD3, CD4 and CD8, a FACSAria was used to sort CD4+ and CD8+ T cells. Library preparation used the immunoSEQ multiplex PCR assay. RNA was extracted from all samples and reverse transcribed into cDNA as template for TCR sequencing. First-strand cDNA was synthesized using SuperScript III with a 2:1 mix of oligo-dT and random hexamers. Amplification bias was assessed with a synthetic immune receptor repertoire, and residual bias was removed computationally. The study's processing was this. After raw reads were preprocessed to remove errors, the CDR3 was defined following IMGT conventions as running from the conserved cysteine to phenylalanine. Clonality was computed as 1 minus the Shannon entropy, with the entropy normalized by log2 of the number of productive unique TCRs. Whether scalp clones were CD4 or CD8 was inferred by matching scalp TCRbeta sequences against CD4 and CD8 repertoires sorted from blood. As stored in TCRdb, this immuneACCESS dataset retains in-frame rearrangements with V and J assigned. A fraction of the clones does not appear; measured against another copy, unresolved V genes explain less than half of the discrepancy, and the remainder lacks a known reason. The D gene and trimming were derived from the DNA, and the V and J assignments and clone size from that table. Counted in this sample were roughly 200,000 clones; less than 50% of them appeared once. The top ten hold about 2.4% of the sample.

With regard to this clone: Its binding antigen is unknown. Base qualities are not provided; no much larger clone lies one nucleotide away.

Points the paper makes about the study in general: Tofacitinib significantly lowered scalp clonality and the number of expanded CD8+ clones among the top 100 scalp clones. Compared with normal scalp, lesional scalp, particularly in alopecia totalis/universalis, had higher clonality and more expanded CD8+ clones, which suggests antigenic drive. Resident alphabeta T cells in normal human skin are also sequenced, complicating scalp TCR repertoire analysis, unlike mouse skin dominated by gammadelta T cells. TCR sequences shared between patients were less clear than in mice, possibly partly because of HLA diversity in the patient population. Many expanded lesional clones persisted in scalp and blood during tofacitinib treatment, which may partly explain relapse after stopping treatment. Because the treated cohort was small and had only one nonresponder, larger studies are needed to examine links between baseline CD8+ expansion and response.

The material was CD4+ T cells sorted from blood, obtained at approximately week 36, from a patient treated with tofacitinib. The sequence came from a human donor with alopecia areata.

The CDR3 protein: CASSRDGPYEQYF. At the DNA level, the sequence is TGTGCCAGCAGTCGGGACGGTCCCTACGAGCAGTACTTC. Recombination connected TRBV2 to TRBJ2-7; the D gene is tentatively TRBD1 or TRBD2, each matching 5 bases. Including the terminal cysteine and phenylalanine, the CDR3 comprises 13 residues. Only the CDR3 DNA stays, 39 bases, in frame from base 1. CDR1 and CDR2 were assigned from the germline V gene as SNHLY and FYNNEI. Cut back by 5 bases and 2 bases, the V and J ends lie 10 bases apart.